This T cell receptor (beta chain) originates from a study of T cell repertoires in cytomegalovirus infection. Study summary: Public TCR beta signatures provided an indication of both CMV infection and a matching HLA type.

Study-level results: Carriage of CMV together with the relevant HLA was identifiable through cumulative public TCR beta family frequency. CMV-specific HLA-C-restricted TCR beta clonotypes dominated the ex vivo response.

One entry per CDR3 protein results from TCRdb running MiXCR on the reads. The table has around 350,000 distinct CDR3 sequences, around a sixth seen once; the top ten hold 8.7%. Per the germline V gene, CDR1 is SGHRS and CDR2 is YFSETQ. V lost 6 bases and J 1 base, leaving 13 bases between the germline ends. The CDR3 loop spans 14 amino acids. This clonotype appeared a single time. Antigen unknown. This receptor was obtained from a human donor in good health (CMV status not recorded). Some clones in this sample may be carry-over from other donors' samples. Sequenced: PBMCs. The rearrangement links TRBV5-1 to TRBJ1-1; the D gene is possibly TRBD1 (5 bases). The CDR3 DNA follows: TGCGCCAGCAAAGTAACAGGTTCGAACACTGAAGCTTTCTTT. It yields the protein CASKVTGSNTEAFF.